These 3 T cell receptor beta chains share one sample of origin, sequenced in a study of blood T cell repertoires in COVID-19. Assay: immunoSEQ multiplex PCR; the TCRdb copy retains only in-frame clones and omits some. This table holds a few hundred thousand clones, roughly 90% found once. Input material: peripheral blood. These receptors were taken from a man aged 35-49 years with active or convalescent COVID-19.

This chain's CDR3 is CASSLVARARNYGYTF. The CDR3 bases are TGTGCCAGCAGCTTAGTTGCGAGGGCGAGGAACTATGGCTACACCTTC. The rearrangement joins TRBV7-9 to TRBJ1-2; D not resolved. CDR3 length equals 16 residues. The germline V gene encodes CDR1 SEHNR and CDR2 FQNEAQ (reference sequence). V was cut by 1 base and J by 2 bases, with 14 bases left in between. The variable domain in full, completed from reference TRBV7-9 and TRBJ1-2, reads DTGVSQNPRHKITKRGQNVTFRCDPISEHNRLYWYRQTLGQGPEFLTYFQNEAQLEKSRLLSDRFSAERPKGSFSTLEIQRTEQGDSAMYLCASSLVARARNYGYTFGSGTRLTVV.

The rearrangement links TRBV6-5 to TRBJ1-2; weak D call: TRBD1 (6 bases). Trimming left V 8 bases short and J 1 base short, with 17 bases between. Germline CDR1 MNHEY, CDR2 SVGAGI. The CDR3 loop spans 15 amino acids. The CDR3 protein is CASLGEQGDNYGYTF. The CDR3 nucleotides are TGTGCCAGCTTGGGGGAACAGGGCGATAACTATGGCTACACCTTC.

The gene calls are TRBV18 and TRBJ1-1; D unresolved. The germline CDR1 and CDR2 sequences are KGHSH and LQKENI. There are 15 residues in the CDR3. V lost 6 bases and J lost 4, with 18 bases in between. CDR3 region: CASSPVQELGTEAFF. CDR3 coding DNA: TGTGCCAGCTCTCCCGTCCAGGAATTGGGCACTGAAGCTTTCTTT.